The rows below give T cell receptor beta chains drawn from one sample of a study of T cell repertoires in cytomegalovirus infection. One entry per CDR3 protein results from TCRdb running MiXCR on the reads. The sample lists about 450,000 distinct CDR3 sequences; 25% to 40% were seen once. The sequencing sample was made of PBMCs. Source of these receptors: a human donor in good health (CMV status not recorded). Some clones in this sample may be carry-over from other donors' samples. Each CDR3 is given with its conserved first and last residue. D genes are given only for firm matches. Size values are once, few and many counts, or a class for expanded clones, and some rows have none.

v_call	clone_size	j_call	d_call	cdr3_nt	cdr3_aa
TRBV12-3/TRBV12-4	few	TRBJ1-3	.	TGTGCCAGCAGTCCAGTTGGAAACACCATATATTTT	CASSPVGNTIYF
TRBV19	.	TRBJ2-7	TRBD1	TGTGCCAGTATTCCCCAGGACAGGCCTTCCTACGAGCAGTACTTC	CASIPQDRPSYEQYF
TRBV6-5	.	TRBJ1-5	TRBD1	TGTGCCAGCAGACCGTCGACAGGGTTGCATCAGCCCCAGCATTTT	CASRPSTGLHQPQHF
TRBV10-3	.	TRBJ2-5	.	TGTGCCATCAGTGAGCCCCGGGACCGGGAGGAGACCCAGTACTTC	CAISEPRDREETQYF
TRBV7-2	many	TRBJ2-7	TRBD1	TGTGCCAGCAGCTTCGACAGGGGCGAATGGTACGAGCAGTACTTC	CASSFDRGEWYEQYF
TRBV9	.	TRBJ2-1	TRBD1	TGTGCCAGCAGCGCCGGGACAGGGAAAGCATCGTCCGACAATGAGCAGTTCTTC	CASSAGTGKASSDNEQFF
TRBV6-1	few	TRBJ2-7	.	TGTGCCAGCAGTTCCACCTCAATGGAATTACCGTCCTACGAGCAGTACTTC	CASSSTSMELPSYEQYF
TRBV5-1	once	TRBJ2-6	.	TGCGCCAGCAGCTCAGGCCCAAGCTCTGGGGCCAACGTCCTGACTTTC	CASSSGPSSGANVLTF
TRBV11-2	few	TRBJ1-4	.	TGTGCCAGCAGCGCCGACTCCGGCGGGGGGGAAAAACTGTTTTTT	CASSADSGGGEKLFF
TRBV10-3	few	TRBJ1-3	.	TGTGCCATCGGCGGAGATACCTCTGGAAACACCATATATTTT	CAIGGDTSGNTIYF
TRBV28	.	TRBJ1-1	.	TGTGCCAGCAGCAGAGGGACTTCTTATCTTAACACTGAAGCTTTCTTT	CASSRGTSYLNTEAFF
TRBV12-3/TRBV12-4	many	TRBJ1-1	TRBD1	TGTGCCAGCAGTCCTCGGACAGGGAAGAACACTGAAGCTTTCTTT	CASSPRTGKNTEAFF
TRBV10-3	.	TRBJ2-3	TRBD2	TGTGCCAGCAGTGGGTATAGCGGGGGTGGAAGCGGCGATACGCAGTATTTT	CASSGYSGGGSGDTQYF
TRBV7-2	many	TRBJ1-5	.	TGTGCCAGCAGCTCTGAAGGGGGGGTGAATCAGCCCCAGCATTTT	CASSSEGGVNQPQHF
TRBV11-2	.	TRBJ2-5	TRBD2	TGTGCCAGCAGTCCCGGACTAGCGGGGGGGAGTCGGGAGACCCAGTACTTC	CASSPGLAGGSRETQYF
TRBV7-2	.	TRBJ2-2	.	TGTGCCAGCAGCTTAGCATGGATCACCACCGGGGAGCTGTTTTTT	CASSLAWITTGELFF
TRBV4-1	few	TRBJ2-3	.	TGCGCCAGCAGCCGCGGACCTGGAGCAGATACGCAGTATTTT	CASSRGPGADTQYF
TRBV4-3	many	TRBJ2-1	.	TGCGCCAGCAGCCACGACACTTCCAATGAGCAGTTCTTC	CASSHDTSNEQFF
TRBV7-6	many	TRBJ2-7	TRBD2	TGTGCCAGCAGCTTAGCCCCCCCGGGCGGGGGGGCCAACGAGCAGTACTTC	CASSLAPPGGGANEQYF
TRBV4-1	.	TRBJ1-1	.	TGCGCCAGCAGCCTCTCGGGAGAGAACACTGAAGCTTTCTTT	CASSLSGENTEAFF
TRBV28	.	TRBJ2-1	TRBD1	TGTGCCAGCAGTAAGATAGGACAGGGGCGGAACAATGAGCAGTTGTTC	CASSKIGQGRNNEQLF
TRBV20-1	.	TRBJ1-6	.	TGCAGTGCTAGAGATTTCCGGGGAAATTCACCCCTCCACTTT	CSARDFRGNSPLHF
TRBV12-3/TRBV12-4	.	TRBJ1-4	.	TGTGCCAGCAGTTTTAGGGGAGTCGGTGAGAAACTGTTTTTT	CASSFRGVGEKLFF
TRBV19	.	TRBJ1-2	TRBD1	TGTGCCAGTACGGACAGGCCCTACTATGGCTACACCTTC	CASTDRPYYGYTF
TRBV12-3/TRBV12-4	.	TRBJ2-7	.	TGTGCCAGCAGTTTAGGGGGTATCAACGAGCAGTACTTC	CASSLGGINEQYF
TRBV20-1	.	TRBJ1-2	.	TGCAGTGCTAGAGAAGGATCCTATGGCTACACCTTC	CSAREGSYGYTF
TRBV6-6	many	TRBJ2-3	TRBD1	TGTGCCAGCAGTTACCGGGACAGCTACACAGATACGCAGTATTTT	CASSYRDSYTDTQYF
TRBV7-9	few	TRBJ2-7	.	TGTGCCAGCAGCTTAGAACGGGTCTACGAGCAGTACTTC	CASSLERVYEQYF
TRBV4-1	.	TRBJ1-2	.	TGCGCCAGCAGCCAAGATGAAACATCCCGGGGGGCCTATGGCTACACCTTC	CASSQDETSRGAYGYTF
TRBV7-8	few	TRBJ2-7	TRBD1	TGTGCCAGCAGCGCCCGGACAGGGTTATACGAGCAGTACTTC	CASSARTGLYEQYF
TRBV6-1	.	TRBJ1-6	.	TGTGCCAGCAGTGAACGGGGAGCAGAATCACCCCTCCACTTT	CASSERGAESPLHF
TRBV12-3/TRBV12-4	few	TRBJ1-1	.	TGTGCCAGCAGTTTAGCGGACATTGAAGCTTTCTTT	CASSLADIEAFF
TRBV5-1	.	TRBJ2-2	.	TGCGCCAGCAGCTTGACCGCCAGTAATCCCACCGGGGAGCTGTTTTTT	CASSLTASNPTGELFF
TRBV7-9	.	TRBJ1-6	.	TGTGCCAGCATCTTACGCCCGACAACCGGCTGGGGATCACCCCTCCACTTT	CASILRPTTGWGSPLHF
TRBV25-1	.	TRBJ2-1	.	TGTGCCAGCAGTGGCCGCGATGGCTACAATGAGCAGTTCTTC	CASSGRDGYNEQFF
TRBV4-3	few	TRBJ1-2	.	TGCGCCAGCAGCCAGGGGTCAGCTGGCTACACCTTC	CASSQGSAGYTF
TRBV7-6	.	TRBJ1-1	.	TGTGCCAGCAGCGCCTCCGCGGCGTTTTCTGAAGCTTTCTTT	CASSASAAFSEAFF
TRBV4-3	.	TRBJ1-2	TRBD1	TGCGCCAGCAGCCAGGAGGCGGGGACAGTCTTCGCCTATGGCTACACCTTC	CASSQEAGTVFAYGYTF
TRBV7-8	many	TRBJ2-3	TRBD1	TGTGCCAGCAGCTTACTTGTAAGGGGGCCTTTCACAGATACGCAGTATTTT	CASSLLVRGPFTDTQYF
TRBV20-1	.	TRBJ2-3	.	TGCAGTGCTCCCGGGACTAGCACAGATACGCAGTATTTT	CSAPGTSTDTQYF
TRBV4-1	.	TRBJ2-3	TRBD2	TGCGCCAGCAGCCAAACGGGAGGACGGTCCGCGGATACGCAGTATTTT	CASSQTGGRSADTQYF
TRBV2	.	TRBJ1-1	.	TGTGCCAGCAGTGCGGGCAGGGGAGAGACTGAAGCTTTCTTT	CASSAGRGETEAFF
TRBV6-1	.	TRBJ1-1	.	TGTGCCAGCAGAAGGACCGGGGATCGGGCTTTCTTT	CASRRTGDRAFF
TRBV19	.	TRBJ1-1	.	TGTGCCAGTAGTATAAAGACAGCCTACACTGAAGCTTTCTTT	CASSIKTAYTEAFF
TRBV6-4	.	TRBJ1-2	.	TGTGCCATTACTCGCCGGGACGGAGATTACGATGGCTACACCTTC	CAITRRDGDYDGYTF
TRBV29-1	few	TRBJ2-7	.	TGCAGCGTTGGGGGGGGCGTCTACGAGCAGTACTTC	CSVGGGVYEQYF
TRBV7-2	many	TRBJ2-5	.	TGTGCCAGCAGCTTAGAGAGTCTAGGTTACCAAGAGACCCAGTACTTC	CASSLESLGYQETQYF
TRBV12-3/TRBV12-4	many	TRBJ1-5	.	TGTGCCAGCAGTCCACAGGGCTGGCAGCCCCAGCATTTT	CASSPQGWQPQHF
TRBV7-6	few	TRBJ2-7	.	TGTGCCAGCAGCTTAACAGTGAGGGGATACCCATTCCTTTACGAGCAGTACTTC	CASSLTVRGYPFLYEQYF
TRBV2	.	TRBJ2-5	TRBD1	TGTGCCAGCAGCGCGGGACAGGTGGAGACCCAGTACTTC	CASSAGQVETQYF
TRBV6-5	.	TRBJ2-3	TRBD1	TGTGCCAGCCAAAGTGTAGGGGGCGGGAGCACAGATACGCAGTATTTT	CASQSVGGGSTDTQYF
TRBV28	few	TRBJ1-5	.	TGTGCCAGCAGTTCCGGGACACTAAATCAGCCCCAGCATTTT	CASSSGTLNQPQHF
TRBV6-2/TRBV6-3	.	TRBJ2-7	TRBD2	TGTGCCAGCAGTTACCAAAGGACTAGCCCCGAGCAGTACTTC	CASSYQRTSPEQYF
TRBV2	.	TRBJ1-6	.	TGTGCCAGCAGTGGCGGGACCCAGAATCAATATAATTCACCCCTCCACTTT	CASSGGTQNQYNSPLHF
TRBV2	few	TRBJ2-1	TRBD2	TGTGCCAGCAGTGTTGGACTAGCGGGGGTGGGCAATGAGCAGTTCTTC	CASSVGLAGVGNEQFF
TRBV7-9	many	TRBJ2-1	.	TGTGCCAGCAGCTTAGTTCCGGCGAATGAGCAGTTCTTC	CASSLVPANEQFF
TRBV14	once	TRBJ2-5	TRBD2	TGTGCCAGCAGCCAAATCGGGGGGGTCGTGGCGACCCAGTACTTC	CASSQIGGVVATQYF